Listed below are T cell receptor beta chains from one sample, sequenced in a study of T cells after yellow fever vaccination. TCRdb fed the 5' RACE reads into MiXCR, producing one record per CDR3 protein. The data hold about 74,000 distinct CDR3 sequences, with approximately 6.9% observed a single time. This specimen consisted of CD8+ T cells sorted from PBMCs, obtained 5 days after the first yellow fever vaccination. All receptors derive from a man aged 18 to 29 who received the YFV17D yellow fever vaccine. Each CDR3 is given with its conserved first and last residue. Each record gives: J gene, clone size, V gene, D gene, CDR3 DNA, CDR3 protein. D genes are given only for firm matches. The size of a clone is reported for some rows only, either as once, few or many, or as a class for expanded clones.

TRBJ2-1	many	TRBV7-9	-	TGTGCCAGCAGCGGGAGGACCTACAATGAGCAGTTCTTC	CASSGRTYNEQFF
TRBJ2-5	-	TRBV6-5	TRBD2	TGTGCCAGCGCAGTACTAGCGGGGGAATACCAAGAGACCCAGTACTTC	CASAVLAGEYQETQYF
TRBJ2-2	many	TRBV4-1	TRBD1	TGCGCCAGCAGCGACAGGGGGAACACCGGGGAGCTGTTTTTT	CASSDRGNTGELFF
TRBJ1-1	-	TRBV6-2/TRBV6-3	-	TGTGCCAGCAGTTATTTCGCGGCACTGTCAGGTGAAGCTTTCTTT	CASSYFAALSGEAFF
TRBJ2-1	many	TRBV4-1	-	TGCGCCAGCAGCAGGGGCAGCTCCTACAATGAGCAGTTCTTC	CASSRGSSYNEQFF
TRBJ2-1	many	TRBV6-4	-	TGTGCCAGCAGTGACGACGACAGAGCTCCCTACAATGAGCAGTTCTTC	CASSDDDRAPYNEQFF
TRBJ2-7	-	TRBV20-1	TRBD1	TGCAGTGCTAGAGGACAGGGCAACTACGAGCAGTACTTC	CSARGQGNYEQYF
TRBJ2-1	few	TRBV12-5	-	TGTGCTAGTGGTTTGGTCCCCGGTGCCGAGCAGTTCTTC	CASGLVPGAEQFF
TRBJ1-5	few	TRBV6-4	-	TGTGCCAGCAGTGATCGGCCCAATCAGCCCCAGCATTTT	CASSDRPNQPQHF
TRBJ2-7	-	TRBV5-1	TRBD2	TGCGCCAGCCGACTAGCGGGGGGTTACGAGCAGTACTTC	CASRLAGGYEQYF
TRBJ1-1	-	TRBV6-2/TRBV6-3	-	TGTGCCAGCAGTCTTTACAGGGCGATGAACACTGAAGCTTTCTTT	CASSLYRAMNTEAFF
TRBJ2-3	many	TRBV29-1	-	TGCAGCGTCGAGGAGGCGGACAGGAGGGGAGATACGCAGTATTTT	CSVEEADRRGDTQYF
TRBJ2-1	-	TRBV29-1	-	TGCAGCGTTCGAGGTGGGGTTGAGCAGTTCTTC	CSVRGGVEQFF
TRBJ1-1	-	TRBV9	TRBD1	TGTGCCAGCAGCGTGGGGAGTCCAGGGGGGACTGAAGCTTTCTTT	CASSVGSPGGTEAFF
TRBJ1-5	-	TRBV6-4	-	TGTGCCATCGTGGGGGCTAGCGATCAGCCCCAGCATTTT	CAIVGASDQPQHF
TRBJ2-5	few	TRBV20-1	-	TGCAGTGCTAGAAAACTCGGACTACCCCAAGAGACCCAGTACTTC	CSARKLGLPQETQYF
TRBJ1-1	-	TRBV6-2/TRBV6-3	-	TGTGCCATCTCCCTGCAACAGAACACTGAAGCTTTCTTT	CAISLQQNTEAFF
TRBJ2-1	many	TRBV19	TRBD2	TGTGCCAGTAGTATAGATTTGGAGCGGGGGGCCTACAATGAGCAGTTCTTC	CASSIDLERGAYNEQFF
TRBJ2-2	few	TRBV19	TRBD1	TGTGCTAGTAGTCCTCGGACAGGGGGAAACACCGGGGAGCTGTTTTTT	CASSPRTGGNTGELFF
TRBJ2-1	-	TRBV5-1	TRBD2	TGCGCCAGCAGCTTGGTAACTAGCGGGGGGGCCAATGAGCAGTTCTTC	CASSLVTSGGANEQFF
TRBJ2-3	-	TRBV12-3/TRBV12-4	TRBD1	TGTGCCAGCACCTTTGTGAAGGGGGCATGGGATACGCAGTATTTT	CASTFVKGAWDTQYF
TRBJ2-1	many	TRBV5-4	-	TGTGCCAGCAGCCCACCGACCTACAATGAGCAGTTCTTC	CASSPPTYNEQFF
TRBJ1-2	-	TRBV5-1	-	TGCGCCAGCAGCTTGGCAGTATTTGACTATGGCTACACCTTC	CASSLAVFDYGYTF
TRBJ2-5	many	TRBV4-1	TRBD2	TGCGCCAGCAGCCAAGGAGTAGCGGGGGTCCAAGAGACCCAGTACTTC	CASSQGVAGVQETQYF
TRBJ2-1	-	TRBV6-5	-	TGTGCCAGCAGTTATGGGAGTAACAATGAGCAGTTCTTC	CASSYGSNNEQFF
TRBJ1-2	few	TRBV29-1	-	TGCAGCGTTGATGGGGACACATCTAACTATGGCTACACCTTC	CSVDGDTSNYGYTF
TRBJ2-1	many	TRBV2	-	TGTGCCAGCAGCGAGTGGGTGAATGAGCAGTTCTTC	CASSEWVNEQFF
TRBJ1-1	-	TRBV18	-	TGTGCCAGCTCACCCCCGGGGGTAGAAGCTTTCTTT	CASSPPGVEAFF
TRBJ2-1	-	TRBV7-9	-	TGTGCCAGCAGCTTAGTCGGATGGCCCGAGCAGTTCTTC	CASSLVGWPEQFF
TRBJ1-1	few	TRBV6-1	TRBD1	TGTGCCAGCAGAGCCACAGGGGGCCCTGAAGCTTTCTTT	CASRATGGPEAFF
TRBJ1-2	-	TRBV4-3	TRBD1	TGCGCCAGCAGCCAAGAGGACAGGGGGCATGGCTACACCTTC	CASSQEDRGHGYTF
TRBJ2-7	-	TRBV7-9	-	TGTGCCAGCAGCTCCAGCCGGGGATCCTACGAGCAGTACTTC	CASSSSRGSYEQYF
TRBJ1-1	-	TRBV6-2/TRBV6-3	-	TGTGCCAGCAGTTACTCGACGAGGGGAAGGGTGAACACTGAAGCTTTCTTT	CASSYSTRGRVNTEAFF
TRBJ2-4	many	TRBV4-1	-	TGCGCCAGCAGCTCTGGGGCTAACATTCAGTACTTC	CASSSGANIQYF
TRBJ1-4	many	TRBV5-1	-	TGCGCCAGCAGACCGGGAGGAGGAGAAAAACTGTTTTTT	CASRPGGGEKLFF
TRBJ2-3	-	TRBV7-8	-	TGTGCCAGCAGCTGGGGGACCCGAATTTGGGATACGCAGTATTTT	CASSWGTRIWDTQYF
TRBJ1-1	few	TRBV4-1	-	TGCGCCAGCAGCAAGTCCGACGAGAACACTGAAGCTTTCTTT	CASSKSDENTEAFF
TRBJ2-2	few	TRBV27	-	TGTGCCAGCGCCCCCGGGGGCCTTAACACCGGGGAGCTGTTTTTT	CASAPGGLNTGELFF
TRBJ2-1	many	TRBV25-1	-	TGTGCCAGCAGTGAACTTGTTAATGAGCAGTTCTTC	CASSELVNEQFF
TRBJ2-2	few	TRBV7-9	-	TGTGCCAGCAACCCGACAGGGAACACCGGGGAGCTGTTTTTT	CASNPTGNTGELFF
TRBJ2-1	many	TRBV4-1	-	TGCGCCAGCAGCCAAGAGAGGGTCATCCTCTACAATGAGCAGTTCTTC	CASSQERVILYNEQFF
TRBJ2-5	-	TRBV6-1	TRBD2	TGTGCCAGCAGTCCAATTACTAGCGCCGAGACCCAGTACTTC	CASSPITSAETQYF
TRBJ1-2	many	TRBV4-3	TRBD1	TGCGCCACCTCCTCGGGACAGGGGAGCTACACCTTC	CATSSGQGSYTF
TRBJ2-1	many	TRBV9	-	TGTGCCAGCAGCGCAGGGGGGATCAATGAGCAGTTCTTC	CASSAGGINEQFF
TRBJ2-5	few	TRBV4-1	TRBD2	TGCGCCAGCAGCCCTGGGGGGCGGGGGGGCTTGGAGACCCAGTACTTC	CASSPGGRGGLETQYF
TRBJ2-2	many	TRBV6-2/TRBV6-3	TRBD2	TGTGCCAGCACCACCGGGACTAGCGGGGGGCCGAACACCGGGGAGCTGTTTTTT	CASTTGTSGGPNTGELFF
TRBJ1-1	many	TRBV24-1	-	TGTGCCACCAGTGATCGGACTGAAGCTTTCTTT	CATSDRTEAFF
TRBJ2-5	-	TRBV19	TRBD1	TGTGCCAGTAGTGCCTCCCCCGGGACAGGGGGCTACGAGACCCAGTACTTC	CASSASPGTGGYETQYF